This TCR beta chain was found in a study of CD8+ T cells in alopecia areata. This clone was seen many times. cDNA serving as the sequencing template came from extracted, reverse transcribed RNA. Sequencing used immunoSEQ multiplex PCR; TCRdb keeps in-frame clones, though not all of them. The sample consists of 110,000 or so clones, 55% to 75% of them appearing once. V dropped 1 base and J dropped 5 bases, with 15 bases sitting between them. Germline-derived CDR1 and CDR2 are SGHTS and YDEGEE. This CDR3 spans 15 amino acids. The sample taken for sequencing was CD8+ T cells sorted from blood. This chain links TRBV5-8 with TRBJ2-5; D is unclear. The TCR sequence derives from a human donor in good health. CDR3: CASSLYADPRETQYF. The CDR3 bases are TGTGCCAGCAGCTTGTATGCCGATCCCCGGGAGACCCAGTACTTC.